A single sample is the source of the 17 T cell receptor beta chains below, sequenced in a study of shared clonotypes between healthy human individuals. Clones were read by immunoSEQ multiplex PCR, and TCRdb kept only the in-frame ones, dropping some. The sample consists of about 2.4 million clones, 93% of them appearing once. The sequencing input was naive CD4+ T cells from PBMCs. The subset was: CD45RA+ positively selected. The receptors originated from a man aged 18 to 30 in good health. Some clones in this sample may be carry-over from other donors' samples.

The sample holds one count of this clone. The J gene is TRBJ2-3, the V gene TRBV5-6; TRBD2 is a possible D gene (6 bases). Trimming pared 3 bases from V and 8 bases from J, leaving 22 bases between. The CDR3 runs to 16 residues. From germline, CDR1 is SGHDT and CDR2 YYEEEE. In DNA, the CDR3 is TGTGCCAGCAGCTACCGCTGGACGGGGGAGGAAGGTACGCAGTATTTT. Protein: CASSYRWTGEEGTQYF.

This clone was detected once. The CDR3 DNA sequence: TGTGCCAGCAGCTTGGACCGAGGGCAGTTATGGAATGAAGCTTTCTTT. This sequence encodes CASSLDRGQLWNEAFF. This chain connects TRBV5-6 to TRBJ1-1; D ambiguous. The CDR3 is 16 residues long. The V gene's germline CDR1 is SGHDT and CDR2 YYEEEE. Trimming removed 0 bases from V and 7 bases from J, with 19 bases in between.

The CDR3 DNA is TGCGCCAGCAGCACGGAGGGTGGCGGGGAGCTGTTTTTT. Residues: CASSTEGGGELFF. The chain joins TRBV5-1 to TRBJ2-2; TRBD2 is a possible D gene (6 bases). This CDR3 region has 13 residues. Germline values: CDR1 SGHRS, CDR2 YFSETQ. The V gene lost 4 bases and the J gene lost 7 bases, with 11 bases spanning the gap.

The chain combines TRBV7-2 with TRBJ2-5, with 8 bases that match TRBD2. The junction had 11 bases not matched to a gene; V was cut back by 8 bases and J by 6 bases. The CDR3 sequence is 14 residues long. From germline, CDR1 is SGHTA and CDR2 FQGNSA. The CDR3 coding sequence is TGTGCCAGCTTACCACCGGGGGGGCGCCAGACCCAGTACTTC. It encodes CASLPPGGRQTQYF.

The chain links TRBV6-6 to TRBJ1-2, with D possibly matching TRBD1 (5 bases). Trimming took 6 bases from V and 0 from J, leaving 17 bases between them. Germline CDR1 MNHNY, CDR2 SVGAGI (reference sequence). The CDR3 loop spans 16 amino acids. For the CDR3, the DNA is TGTGCCAGCAGCAGACAGCCACCCACAGCTAACTATGGCTACACCTTC. It is translated as CASSRQPPTANYGYTF.

The chain uses TRBV10-3 and TRBJ2-7; 13 bases line up with TRBD2. This CDR3 comprises 14 residues. Germline V CDR1 and CDR2: ENHRY, SYGVKD. The trim removed 8 bases at V and 6 bases at J, leaving 7 bases unmatched. The CDR3 sequence is CAISSTSGRGEQYF. The CDR3 region has the DNA TGTGCCATCTCCTCAACTAGCGGGAGGGGCGAGCAGTACTTC.

This sequence joins TRBV4-3 and TRBJ2-1; D is ambiguous. CDR3 length equals 14 residues. From germline, CDR1 is LGHNA and CDR2 YSLEER. Trimming took off 0 bases at V and 6 bases at J, with 9 bases between the two ends. The CDR3, as DNA: TGCGCCAGCAGCCAAGATAGCTGGGGCAATGAGCAGTTCTTC. Residues: CASSQDSWGNEQFF.

This CDR3 reads CASSLTGGQGYGYTF. CDR3 DNA: TGTGCCAGCAGCTTAACCGGGGGGCAAGGGTATGGCTACACCTTC. V and J are TRBV11-2 and TRBJ1-2; TRBD1 might be the D (6 bases). The germline CDR1 and CDR2 sequences are SGHAT and FQNNGV. This CDR3 has 15 residues. Trimming cost V 2 bases and J 5 bases, with 15 bases left between them.

The J gene is TRBJ2-5, the V gene TRBV18; perhaps TRBD1 as D (5 bases). CDR3 length: 15 amino acids. The ends were cut back, 6 bases at V and 1 base at J, with 15 bases in the middle. In germline, CDR1 is KGHSH, CDR2 LQKENI. CDR3 sequence: CASSQKQAAQETQYF. The CDR3 bases are TGTGCCAGCTCGCAAAAACAGGCGGCCCAAGAGACCCAGTACTTC.

The chain has TRBV5-4 and TRBJ2-5; no reliable D call. The CDR3 runs to 14 residues. V lost 0 bases to trimming and J lost 5 bases, with 11 bases between them. CDR1 and CDR2 (germline): SGHNT, YYREEE (reference sequence). Here the CDR3 reads CASSLARYSETQYF. The CDR3 DNA reads as TGTGCCAGCAGCTTGGCCAGGTACAGCGAGACCCAGTACTTC.

The chain couples TRBV10-3 to TRBJ1-2; D is ambiguous. The CDR3 totals 14 residues. V lost 2 bases and J 6 bases, leaving 13 bases between the germline ends. CDR1 is ENHRY, CDR2 SYGVKD, per germline. CDR3 sequence: CAISEELESHGYTF. Written as DNA, the CDR3 is TGTGCCATCAGTGAGGAATTGGAGAGCCATGGCTACACCTTC.

The chain has TRBV28 and TRBJ1-2; TRBD1 matches at 9 bases. J gave up 6 bases and V 5 bases, and 7 bases lay outside the gene matches. This CDR3 has 14 residues. Germline assignment: CDR1 MDHEN and CDR2 SYDVKM. CDR3 nucleotide sequence: TGTGCCAGCAGTACAGGGACAGGGCGGAATGGCTACACCTTC. This translates into CASSTGTGRNGYTF.

This chain uses TRBV27 with TRBJ2-5; 12 nucleotides agree with TRBD2. V gave up 4 bases and J gave up 2 bases; unmatched junction bases: 2. Per germline, CDR1 MNHEY and CDR2 SMNVEV (reference sequence). The CDR3 is made up of 15 amino acids. CDR3 coding DNA: TGTGCCAGCAGTTCCGGACTAGCGGGACAAGAGACCCAGTACTTC. It is translated as CASSSGLAGQETQYF.

Remarks on this clone: This sample includes further DNA sequences coding for the same CDR3. The CDR3 loop is CASSPRTGENTGELFF. CDR3 coding DNA: TGTGCCAGCTCGCCAAGGACGGGGGAGAACACCGGGGAGCTGTTTTTT. V usage is TRBV18 and J usage is TRBJ2-2; TRBD2 is a possible D gene (6 bases). V was cut by 6 bases and J by 1 base, with 15 bases left in between. CDR3 length equals 16 residues. Germline-derived CDR1 and CDR2 are KGHSH and LQKENI. The full variable domain, in which reference TRBV18 and TRBJ2-2 provide the parts outside the CDR3, is NAGVMQNPRHLVRRRGQEARLRCSPMKGHSHVYWYRQLPEEGLKFMVYLQKENIIDESGMPKERFSAEFPKEGPSILRIQQVVRGDSAAYFCASSPRTGENTGELFFGEGSRLTVL.

The genes are TRBV5-1 and TRBJ2-5; TRBD1 matches at 12 bases. V lost 4 bases and J lost 4; bases outside the gene matches: 14. The germline V gene has CDR1 SGHRS and CDR2 YFSETQ. The CDR3 runs to 18 residues. The DNA for the CDR3 is TGCGCCAGCAGCGCCGCCTACACCGGGACAGGGGGCGCAGAGACCCAGTACTTC. Translated: CASSAAYTGTGGAETQYF.

This clone has just one count. The junction shows a germline mismatch at one end, possibly a read error. This chain links TRBV6-5 with TRBJ2-7, with 7 bases fitting TRBD1. Looked up from germline, CDR1 is MNHEY and CDR2 is SVGAGI. The CDR3 runs 12 residues. The CDR3 DNA reads TGTGTCAGCAGTGACAGGGTTCACGAGCAGTACTTC. This translates into CVSSDRVHEQYF.

The count of this clone is one. The rearrangement links TRBV4-1 to TRBJ2-1; 9 bases match TRBD2. CDR1 is MGHRA and CDR2 is YSYEKL in the germline V gene. This CDR3 has 15 amino acids. V shed 2 bases and J 2 bases; nucleotides not matched to a gene: 1. The CDR3 DNA reads TGCGCCAGCAGCCAAATAGCGGGAGCCTACAATGAGCAGTTCTTC. As protein: CASSQIAGAYNEQFF.